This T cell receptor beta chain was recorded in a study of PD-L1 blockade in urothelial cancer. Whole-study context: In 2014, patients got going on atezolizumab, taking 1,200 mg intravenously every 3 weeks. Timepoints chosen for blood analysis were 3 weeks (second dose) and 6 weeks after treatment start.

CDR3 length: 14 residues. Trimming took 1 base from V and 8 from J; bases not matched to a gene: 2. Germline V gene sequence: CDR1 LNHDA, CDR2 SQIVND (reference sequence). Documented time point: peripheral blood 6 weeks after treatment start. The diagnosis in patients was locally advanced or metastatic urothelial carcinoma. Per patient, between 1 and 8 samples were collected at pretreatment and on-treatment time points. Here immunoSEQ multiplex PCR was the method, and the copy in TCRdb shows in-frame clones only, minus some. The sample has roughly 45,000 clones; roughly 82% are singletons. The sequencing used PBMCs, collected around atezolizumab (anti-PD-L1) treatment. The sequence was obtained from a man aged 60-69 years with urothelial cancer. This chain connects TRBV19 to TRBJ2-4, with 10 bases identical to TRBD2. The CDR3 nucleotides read TGTGCCAGTAGTATAGCTAGCGGGAGTTACATTCAGTACTTC. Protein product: CASSIASGSYIQYF.